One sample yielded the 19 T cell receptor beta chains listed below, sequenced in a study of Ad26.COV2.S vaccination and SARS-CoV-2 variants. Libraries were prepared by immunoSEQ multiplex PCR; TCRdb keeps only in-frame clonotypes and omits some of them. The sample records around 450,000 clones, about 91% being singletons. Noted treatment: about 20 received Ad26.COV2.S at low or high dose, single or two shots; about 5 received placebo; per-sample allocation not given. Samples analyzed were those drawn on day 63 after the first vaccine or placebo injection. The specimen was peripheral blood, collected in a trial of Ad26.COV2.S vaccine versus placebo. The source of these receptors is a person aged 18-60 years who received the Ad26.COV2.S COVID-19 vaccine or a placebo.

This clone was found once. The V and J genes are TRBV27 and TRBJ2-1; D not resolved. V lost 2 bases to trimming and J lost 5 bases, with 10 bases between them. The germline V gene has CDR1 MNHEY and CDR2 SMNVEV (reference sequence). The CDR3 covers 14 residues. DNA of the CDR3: TGTGCCAGCAGTTTAAAAGTTTTGGACAATGAGCAGTTCTTC. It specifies CASSLKVLDNEQFF.

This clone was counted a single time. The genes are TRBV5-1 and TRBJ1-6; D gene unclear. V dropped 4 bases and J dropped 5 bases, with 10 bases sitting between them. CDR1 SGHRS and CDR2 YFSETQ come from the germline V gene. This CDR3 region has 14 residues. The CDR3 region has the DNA TGCGCCAGCAGCGCGACGGTAAATAATTCACCCCTCCACTTT. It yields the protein CASSATVNNSPLHF.

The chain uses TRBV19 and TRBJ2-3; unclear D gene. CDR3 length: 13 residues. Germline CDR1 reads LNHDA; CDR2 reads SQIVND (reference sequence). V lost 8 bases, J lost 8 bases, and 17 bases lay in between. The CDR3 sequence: CASANYRQGTQYF. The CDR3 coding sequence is TGTGCCAGTGCTAACTATAGGCAAGGTACGCAGTATTTT.

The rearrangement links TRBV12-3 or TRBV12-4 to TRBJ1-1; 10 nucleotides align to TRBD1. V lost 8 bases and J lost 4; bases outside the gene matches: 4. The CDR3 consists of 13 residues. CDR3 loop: CASRQGAGTEAFF. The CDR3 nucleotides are TGTGCCAGCCGACAGGGGGCGGGCACTGAAGCTTTCTTT.

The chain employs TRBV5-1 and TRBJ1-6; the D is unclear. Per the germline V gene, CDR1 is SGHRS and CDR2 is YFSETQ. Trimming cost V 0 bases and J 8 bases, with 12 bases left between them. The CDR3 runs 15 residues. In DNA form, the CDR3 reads TGCGCCAGCAGCTTGGGGGTTGGAAGAGATTCACCCCTCCACTTT. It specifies CASSLGVGRDSPLHF.

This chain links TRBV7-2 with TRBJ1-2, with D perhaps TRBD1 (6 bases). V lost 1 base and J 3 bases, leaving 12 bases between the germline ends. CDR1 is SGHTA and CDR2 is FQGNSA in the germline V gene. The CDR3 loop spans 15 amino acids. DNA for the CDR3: TGTGCCAGCAGCTTAGGGTCAGGGGCCTACTATGGCTACACCTTC. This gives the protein CASSLGSGAYYGYTF.

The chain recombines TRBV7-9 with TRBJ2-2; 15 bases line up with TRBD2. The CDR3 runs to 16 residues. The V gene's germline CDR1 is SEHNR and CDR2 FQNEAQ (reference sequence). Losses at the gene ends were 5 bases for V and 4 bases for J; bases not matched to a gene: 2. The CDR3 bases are TGTGCCAGCAGCCGGGGACTAGCGGGAGGCACCGGGGAGCTGTTTTTT. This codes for CASSRGLAGGTGELFF.

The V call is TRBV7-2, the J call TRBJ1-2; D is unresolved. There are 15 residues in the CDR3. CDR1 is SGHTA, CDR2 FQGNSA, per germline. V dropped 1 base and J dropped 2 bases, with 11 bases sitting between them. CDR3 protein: CASSLGGTLNYGYTF. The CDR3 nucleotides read TGTGCCAGCAGCTTAGGAGGCACGCTAAACTATGGCTACACCTTC.

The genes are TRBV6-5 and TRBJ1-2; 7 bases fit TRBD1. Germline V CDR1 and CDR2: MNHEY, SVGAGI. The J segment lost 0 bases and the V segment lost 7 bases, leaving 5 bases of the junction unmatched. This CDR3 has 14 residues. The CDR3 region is CASTDRVANYGYTF. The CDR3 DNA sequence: TGTGCCAGCACCGACAGGGTCGCTAACTATGGCTACACCTTC.

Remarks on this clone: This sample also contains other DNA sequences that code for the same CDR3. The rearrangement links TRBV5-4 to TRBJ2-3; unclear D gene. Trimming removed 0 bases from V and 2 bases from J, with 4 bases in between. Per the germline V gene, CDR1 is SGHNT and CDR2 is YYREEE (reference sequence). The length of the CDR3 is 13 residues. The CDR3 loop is CASSLDSTDTQYF. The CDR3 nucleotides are TGTGCCAGCAGCTTGGACTCCACAGATACGCAGTATTTT.

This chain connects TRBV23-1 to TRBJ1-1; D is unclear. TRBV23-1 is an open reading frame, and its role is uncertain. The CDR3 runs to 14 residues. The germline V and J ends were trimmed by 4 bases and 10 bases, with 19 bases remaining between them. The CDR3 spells CASSRGPVGYGAFF. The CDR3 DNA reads TGCGCCAGCAGTCGCGGACCGGTAGGTTATGGAGCTTTCTTT.

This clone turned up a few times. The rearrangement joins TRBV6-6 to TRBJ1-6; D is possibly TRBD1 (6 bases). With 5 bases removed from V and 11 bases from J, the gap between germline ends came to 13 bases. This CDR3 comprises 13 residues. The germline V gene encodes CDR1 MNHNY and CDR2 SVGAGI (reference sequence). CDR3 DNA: TGTGCCAGCAGTGCCACGACAGGACCACCCCTCCACTTT. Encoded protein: CASSATTGPPLHF.

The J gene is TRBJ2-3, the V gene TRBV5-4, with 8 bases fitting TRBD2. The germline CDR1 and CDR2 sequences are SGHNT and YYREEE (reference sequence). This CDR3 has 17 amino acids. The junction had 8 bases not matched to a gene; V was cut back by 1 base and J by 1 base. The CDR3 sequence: CASSLRREALGTDTQYF. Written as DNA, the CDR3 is TGTGCCAGCAGCTTGCGGCGGGAGGCACTGGGCACAGATACGCAGTATTTT.

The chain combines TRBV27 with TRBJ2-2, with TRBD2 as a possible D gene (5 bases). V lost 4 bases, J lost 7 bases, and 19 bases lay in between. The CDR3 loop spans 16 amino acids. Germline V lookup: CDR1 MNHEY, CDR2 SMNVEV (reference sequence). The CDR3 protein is CASSSFIGGRDGELFF. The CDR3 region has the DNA TGTGCCAGCAGTTCTTTTATTGGAGGTCGGGACGGGGAGCTGTTTTTT.

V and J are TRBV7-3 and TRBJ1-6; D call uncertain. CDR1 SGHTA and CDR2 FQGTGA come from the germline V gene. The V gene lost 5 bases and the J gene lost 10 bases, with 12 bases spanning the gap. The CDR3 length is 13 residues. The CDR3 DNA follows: TGTGCCAGCAGCGGTGACGGGAGATCACCCCTCCACTTT. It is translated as CASSGDGRSPLHF.

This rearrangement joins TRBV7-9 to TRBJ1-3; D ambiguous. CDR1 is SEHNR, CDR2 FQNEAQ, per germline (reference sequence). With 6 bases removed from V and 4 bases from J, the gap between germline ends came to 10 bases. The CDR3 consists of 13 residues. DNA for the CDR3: TGTGCCAGCAGGGCCGGGGAGGGAAACACCATATATTTT. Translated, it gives CASRAGEGNTIYF.

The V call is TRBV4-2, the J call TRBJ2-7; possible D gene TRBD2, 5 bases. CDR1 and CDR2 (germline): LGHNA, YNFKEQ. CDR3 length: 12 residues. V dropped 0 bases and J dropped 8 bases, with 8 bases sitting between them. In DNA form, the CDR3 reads TGTGCCAGCAGCCAAGAAGGGAGTAAGCAGTACTTC. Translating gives CASSQEGSKQYF.

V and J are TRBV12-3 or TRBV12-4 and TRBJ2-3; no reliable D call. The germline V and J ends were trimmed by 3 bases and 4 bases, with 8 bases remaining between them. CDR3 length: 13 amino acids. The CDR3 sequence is CASSLVDPDTQYF. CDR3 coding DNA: TGTGCCAGCAGTTTGGTGGACCCAGATACGCAGTATTTT.

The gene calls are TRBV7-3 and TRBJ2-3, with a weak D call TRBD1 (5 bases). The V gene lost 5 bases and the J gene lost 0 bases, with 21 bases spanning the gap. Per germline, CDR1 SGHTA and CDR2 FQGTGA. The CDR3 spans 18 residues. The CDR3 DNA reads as TGTGCCAGCAGCCCAGGGCCTACCCGACCTCTCAGCACAGATACGCAGTATTTT. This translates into CASSPGPTRPLSTDTQYF.